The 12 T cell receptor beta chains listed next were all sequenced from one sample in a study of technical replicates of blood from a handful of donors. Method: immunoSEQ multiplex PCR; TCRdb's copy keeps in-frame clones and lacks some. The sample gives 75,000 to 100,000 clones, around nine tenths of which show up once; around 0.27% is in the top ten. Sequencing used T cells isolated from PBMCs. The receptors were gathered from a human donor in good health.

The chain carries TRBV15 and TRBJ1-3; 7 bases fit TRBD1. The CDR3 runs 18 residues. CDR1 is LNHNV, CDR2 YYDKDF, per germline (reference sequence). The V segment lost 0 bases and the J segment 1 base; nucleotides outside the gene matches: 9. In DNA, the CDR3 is TGTGCCACCAGCAGAGATGGGGGACAGTCAATATCTGGAAACACCATATATTTT. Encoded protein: CATSRDGGQSISGNTIYF.

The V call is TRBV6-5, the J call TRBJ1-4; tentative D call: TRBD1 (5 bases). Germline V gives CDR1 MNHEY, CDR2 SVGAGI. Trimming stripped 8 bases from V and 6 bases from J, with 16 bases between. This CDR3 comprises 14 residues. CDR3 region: CASQGGVGDEKLFF. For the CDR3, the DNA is TGTGCCAGCCAGGGAGGGGTGGGGGATGAAAAACTGTTTTTT.

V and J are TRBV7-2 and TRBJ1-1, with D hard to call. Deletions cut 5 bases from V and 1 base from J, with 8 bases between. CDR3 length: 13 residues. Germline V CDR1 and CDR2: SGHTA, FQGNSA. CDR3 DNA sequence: TGTGCCAGCAGCCTTACAGAGAACACTGAAGCTTTCTTT. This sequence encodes CASSLTENTEAFF.

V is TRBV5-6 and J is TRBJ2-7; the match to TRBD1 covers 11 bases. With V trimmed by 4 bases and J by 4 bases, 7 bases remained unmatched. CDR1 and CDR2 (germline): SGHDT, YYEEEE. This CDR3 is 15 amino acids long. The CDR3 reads CASSPGQGVGYEQYF. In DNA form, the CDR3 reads TGTGCCAGCAGCCCGGGACAGGGGGTCGGATACGAGCAGTACTTC.

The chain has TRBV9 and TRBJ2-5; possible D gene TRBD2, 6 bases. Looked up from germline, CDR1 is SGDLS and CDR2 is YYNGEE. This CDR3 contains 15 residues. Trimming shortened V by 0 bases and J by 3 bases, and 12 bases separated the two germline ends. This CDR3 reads CASSVAAGSKETQYF. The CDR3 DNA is TGTGCCAGCAGCGTAGCGGCGGGGAGCAAAGAGACCCAGTACTTC. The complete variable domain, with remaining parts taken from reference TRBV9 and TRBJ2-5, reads DSGVTQTPKHLITATGQRVTLRCSPRSGDLSVYWYQQSLDQGLQFLIQYYNGEERAKGNILERFSAQQFPDLHSELNLSSLELGDSALYFCASSVAAGSKETQYFGPGTRLLVL.

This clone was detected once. DNA of the CDR3: TGTGCCAGCAGCCCCACAGGGGGCTACGAGCAGTACTTC. Amino acids: CASSPTGGYEQYF. The chain links TRBV11-3 to TRBJ2-7; 8 bases align to TRBD1. Unmatched junction bases numbered 3, after V lost 5 bases and J lost 3 bases. Germline loops: CDR1 SGHNT, CDR2 YENEEA. The CDR3 runs to 13 residues. Complete variable domain (other parts from reference TRBV11-3 and TRBJ2-7): EAGVVQSPRYKIIEKKQPVAFWCNPISGHNTLYWYLQNLGQGPELLIRYENEEAVDDSQLPKDRFSAERLKGVDSTLKIQPAELGDSAVYLCASSPTGGYEQYFGPGTRLTVT.

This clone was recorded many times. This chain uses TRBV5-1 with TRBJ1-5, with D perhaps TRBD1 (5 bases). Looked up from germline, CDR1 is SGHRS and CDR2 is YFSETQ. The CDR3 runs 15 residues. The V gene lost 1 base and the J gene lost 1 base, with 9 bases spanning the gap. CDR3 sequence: CASSLMAGSNQPQHF. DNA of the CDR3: TGCGCCAGCAGCTTGATGGCAGGGAGCAATCAGCCCCAGCATTTT.

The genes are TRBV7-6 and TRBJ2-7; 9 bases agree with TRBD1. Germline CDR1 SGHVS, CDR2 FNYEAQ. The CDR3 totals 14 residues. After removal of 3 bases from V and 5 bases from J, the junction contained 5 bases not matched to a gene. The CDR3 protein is CASSFGTGSDEQYF. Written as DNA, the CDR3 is TGTGCCAGCAGCTTCGGGACAGGGAGTGACGAGCAGTACTTC.

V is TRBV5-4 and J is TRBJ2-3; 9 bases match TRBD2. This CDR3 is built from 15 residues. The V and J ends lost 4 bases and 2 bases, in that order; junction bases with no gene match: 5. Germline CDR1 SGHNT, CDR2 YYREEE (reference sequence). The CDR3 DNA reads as TGTGCCAGCAGCGAGGGACTAGCTACCACAGATACGCAGTATTTT. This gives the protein CASSEGLATTDTQYF. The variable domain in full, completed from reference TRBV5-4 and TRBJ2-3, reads ETGVTQSPTHLIKTRGQQVTLRCSSQSGHNTVSWYQQALGQGPQFIFQYYREEENGRGNFPPRFSGLQFPNYSSELNVNALELDDSALYLCASSEGLATTDTQYFGPGTRLTVL.

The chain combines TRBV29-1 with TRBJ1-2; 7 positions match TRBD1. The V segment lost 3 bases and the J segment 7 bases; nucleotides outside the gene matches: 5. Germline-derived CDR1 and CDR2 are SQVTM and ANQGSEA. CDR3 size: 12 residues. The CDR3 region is CSVDEGAGGYTF. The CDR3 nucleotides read TGCAGCGTTGATGAGGGGGCGGGTGGCTACACCTTC.

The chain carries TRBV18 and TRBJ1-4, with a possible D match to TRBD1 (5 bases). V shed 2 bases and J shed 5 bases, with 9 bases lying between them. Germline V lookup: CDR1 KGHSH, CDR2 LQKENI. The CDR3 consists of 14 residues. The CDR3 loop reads CASSPGGSNEKLFF. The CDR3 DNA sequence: TGTGCCAGCTCACCAGGGGGGTCCAATGAAAAACTGTTTTTT.

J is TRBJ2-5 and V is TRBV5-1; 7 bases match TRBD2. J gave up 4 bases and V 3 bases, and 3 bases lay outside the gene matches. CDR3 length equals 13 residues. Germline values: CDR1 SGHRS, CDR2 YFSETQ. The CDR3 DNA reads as TGCGCCAGCAGCTGGGGCGGGGGAGAGACCCAGTACTTC. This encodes CASSWGGGETQYF.